The 6 T cell receptor beta chains below were found in one sample sequenced in a study of blood T cell repertoires in COVID-19. TCRdb's table, derived via immunoSEQ multiplex PCR, lists solely in-frame clones and lacks some. The sample has roughly 140,000 clones; more than 65% are singletons. Sequencing input: peripheral blood. Every receptor here comes from a woman between 50 and 59 years old in a cohort sampled during active or convalescent COVID-19.

This clone came up once. The genes are TRBV6-5 and TRBJ1-3; D possibly corresponds to TRBD1 (5 bases). The germline V gene has CDR1 MNHEY and CDR2 SVGAGI. There are 15 residues in the CDR3. The germline V and J ends were trimmed by 6 bases and 0 bases, with 12 bases remaining between them. Written as DNA, the CDR3 is TGTGCCAGCAGGGGAAAACAGGACTCTGGAAACACCATATATTTT. It codes for CASRGKQDSGNTIYF.

The sample holds a few counts of this clone. The chain is built from TRBV4-1 and TRBJ1-5; D gene unclear. V lost 3 bases and J lost 7, with 13 bases in between. The CDR3 spans 14 residues. Germline CDR1 MGHRA, CDR2 YSYEKL. The CDR3 loop reads CASSHLSTRQPQHF. CDR3 nucleotide sequence: TGCGCCAGCAGCCACCTCAGTACCCGCCAGCCCCAGCATTTT.

This clone was seen a single time. The chain recombines TRBV10-3 with TRBJ2-5; D is ambiguous. Germline V gene data show CDR1 as ENHRY and CDR2 as SYGVKD. The V end lost 11 bases, the J end lost 1 base, and 11 bases lay between the germline ends. The CDR3 loop spans 12 amino acids. The CDR3 DNA reads TGTGCCGTCTCCGACTTCCAAGAGACCCAGTACTTC. Protein product: CAVSDFQETQYF.

V gene TRBV6-6 combines with J gene TRBJ2-1, with 9 bases identical to TRBD2. Germline V gene lookup returns CDR1 MNHNY and CDR2 SVGAGI (reference sequence). The CDR3 contains 16 residues. The ends lost 0 bases at V and 5 bases at J; junction bases unmatched: 5. CDR3 DNA sequence: TGTGCCAGCAGTTACTCTTGGCGGGGGGGCAACAATGAGCAGTTCTTC. Translated: CASSYSWRGGNNEQFF.

The J gene is TRBJ1-3, the V gene TRBV19; possible D gene TRBD1, 5 bases. CDR1 LNHDA and CDR2 SQIVND come from the germline V gene (reference sequence). This CDR3 has 16 amino acids. Trimming took 6 bases from V and 4 from J, leaving 19 bases between them. The CDR3 loop reads CASSYPRGAGGNTIYF. CDR3 DNA sequence: TGTGCCAGTAGCTATCCGCGCGGGGCGGGCGGAAACACCATATATTTT. The full variable domain, its missing parts supplied by reference TRBV19 and TRBJ1-3, is DGGITQSPKYLFRKEGQNVTLSCEQNLNHDAMYWYRQDPGQGLRLIYYSQIVNDFQKGDIAEGYSVSREKKESFPLTVTSAQKNPTAFYLCASSYPRGAGGNTIYFGEGSWLTVV.

This chain joins TRBV12-5 and TRBJ1-3, with D maybe TRBD1 (5 bases). Germline assignment: CDR1 LGHNT and CDR2 FRNRAP. The ends were cut back, 6 bases at V and 4 bases at J, with 16 bases in the middle. CDR3 length: 15 amino acids. CDR3: CASGPGAQGGNTIYF. The CDR3 DNA is TGTGCTAGTGGCCCGGGCGCCCAGGGCGGAAACACCATATATTTT.